The 26 T cell receptor beta chains listed next were all sequenced from one sample in a study of cytomegalovirus exposure and HLA in healthy donors (dated by TCRdb to about 2017). Libraries were made using the immunoSEQ multiplex PCR assay. A mixture of 60 forward primers for TCR Vbeta segments and 13 reverse primers for TCR Jbeta segments was used in the multiplex PCR. The source is immuneACCESS, and TCRdb retained only in-frame sequences with V and J called. Part of the clones is not carried over; for the studies checked, unresolved V genes explain less than half of this, and the remainder is unexplained. The sample yields tens of thousands of clones; approximately 70% were counted once. Around 17% of the sample is taken by the ten largest. The material sequenced was PBMCs. All receptors derive from a man aged 40-55 years in good health and CMV-seropositive.

The chain couples TRBV2 to TRBJ2-7; 7 bases agree with TRBD1. The CDR3 has 10 amino acids. Trimming took 9 bases from V and 5 from J; bases not matched to a gene: 1. Germline CDR1 reads SNHLY; CDR2 reads FYNNEI. CDR3 nucleotides: TGTGCCAGACAGGGGAACGAGCAGTACTTC. Amino acid sequence: CARQGNEQYF.

This sequence joins TRBV5-1 and TRBJ2-7; D uncertain. The CDR3 has 13 residues. V was clipped by 0 bases and J by 6 bases, with 10 bases between them. Germline lookup yields CDR1 SGHRS and CDR2 YFSETQ. For the CDR3, the DNA is TGCGCCAGCAGCTTGGTTCTTTCAGGCGAGCAGTACTTC. Its translation is CASSLVLSGEQYF. Using reference TRBV5-1 and TRBJ2-7 for the parts outside the CDR3, the full variable domain is KAGVTQTPRYLIKTRGQQVTLSCSPISGHRSVSWYQQTPGQGLQFLFEYFSETQRNKGNFPGRFSGRQFSNSRSEMNVSTLELGDSALYLCASSLVLSGEQYFGPGTRLTVT.

A single count supports this clone. The chain joins TRBV4-2 to TRBJ2-3, with 7 bases fitting TRBD2. Germline CDR1 is LGHNA and CDR2 is YNFKEQ. J was trimmed by 4 bases and V by 0 bases; bases with no gene match: 4. The CDR3 length is 15 residues. CDR3 coding DNA: TGTGCCAGCAGCCAAGAGACGGGGGGTTCAGATACGCAGTATTTT. It is translated as CASSQETGGSDTQYF.

J is TRBJ1-6 and V is TRBV10-3; 7 bases line up with TRBD1. CDR1 and CDR2 (germline): ENHRY, SYGVKD. The CDR3 runs to 14 residues. With 4 bases clipped from V and 4 bases from J, the junction kept 1 base outside the gene matches. Here the CDR3 reads CAISGDSYNSPLHF. CDR3 sequence (DNA): TGTGCCATCAGTGGGGACAGTTATAATTCACCCCTCCACTTT.

The gene calls are TRBV4-3 and TRBJ2-3, with a possible D match to TRBD1 (5 bases). The germline CDR1 and CDR2 sequences are LGHNA and YSLEER. Trimming cost V 0 bases and J 4 bases, with 5 bases left between them. The CDR3 has 13 amino acids. As DNA, the CDR3 is TGCGCCAGCAGCCAAGAAGGGGCAGATACGCAGTATTTT. Its protein product is CASSQEGADTQYF.

The V call is TRBV27, the J call TRBJ2-3, with D maybe TRBD2 (6 bases). The length of the CDR3 is 16 residues. Trimming left V 1 base short and J 4 bases short, with 15 bases between. Per the germline V gene, CDR1 is MNHEY and CDR2 is SMNVEV (reference sequence). Here the CDR3 reads CASSLWGGAPPDTQYF. The CDR3 DNA sequence: TGTGCCAGCAGTTTATGGGGCGGGGCCCCCCCAGATACGCAGTATTTT.

The V and J genes are TRBV19 and TRBJ2-7; maybe TRBD2 (6 bases). The CDR3 totals 20 residues. The germline CDR1 and CDR2 sequences are LNHDA and SQIVND (reference sequence). Trimming shortened V by 3 bases and J by 0 bases, and 27 bases separated the two germline ends. The CDR3 here is CASSMSGGWAGPSPSYEQYF. In nucleotides, the CDR3 is TGTGCCAGTAGTATGTCTGGCGGGTGGGCGGGACCGTCCCCCTCCTACGAGCAGTACTTC. The full variable domain, its missing parts supplied by reference TRBV19 and TRBJ2-7, is DGGITQSPKYLFRKEGQNVTLSCEQNLNHDAMYWYRQDPGQGLRLIYYSQIVNDFQKGDIAEGYSVSREKKESFPLTVTSAQKNPTAFYLCASSMSGGWAGPSPSYEQYFGPGTRLTVT.

This clone was seen more than once but under ten times. Here the CDR3 DNA reads TGTGCCTGCAGACTCAGACAGAATTATAATTCACCCCTCCACTTT. This sequence encodes CACRLRQNYNSPLHF. This chain uses TRBV30 with TRBJ1-6, with D possibly matching TRBD1 (5 bases). The CDR3 totals 15 residues. The V end was cut by 6 bases, the J end by 4 bases, with 16 bases between. Per the germline V gene, CDR1 is GTSNPN and CDR2 is SVGIG (reference sequence).

V and J are TRBV10-3 and TRBJ2-2, with 9 bases identical to TRBD2. The V gene end was trimmed by 9 bases and the J gene end by 3 bases; junction bases not matched to a gene: 5. This CDR3 contains 14 residues. Germline V gene lookup returns CDR1 ENHRY and CDR2 SYGVKD. DNA for the CDR3: TGTGCCATAAGGGGACTAGCTGACACCGGGGAGCTGTTTTTT. Amino acid sequence: CAIRGLADTGELFF.

The chain is built from TRBV5-6 and TRBJ2-1; 14 nucleotides match TRBD2. J was trimmed by 9 bases and V by 4 bases; bases with no gene match: 15. Germline V CDR1 and CDR2: SGHDT, YYEEEE. The CDR3 runs 18 residues. The CDR3 DNA reads TGTGCCAGCAGCCTACTATACGGGACTAGCGGGAGTGGTAGTGAGCAGTTCTTC. It specifies CASSLLYGTSGSGSEQFF.

As regards this clone: The same CDR3 also results from other DNA sequences found in this sample. The gene calls are TRBV4-3 and TRBJ2-3; the match to TRBD2 covers 7 bases. The germline CDR1 and CDR2 sequences are LGHNA and YSLEER. The CDR3 totals 16 residues. V shed 0 bases, J shed 1 base, and the junction held 4 bases outside the gene matches. CDR3 loop: CASSQDLSGGTDTQYF. CDR3 nucleotides: TGCGCCAGCAGCCAAGATTTGAGCGGGGGCACAGATACGCAGTATTTT.

This rearrangement joins TRBV15 to TRBJ1-1; no definite D call. V gave up 2 bases and J gave up 0 bases, with 10 bases separating them. Germline-derived CDR1 and CDR2 are LNHNV and YYDKDF (reference sequence). The CDR3 is 15 residues long. The CDR3 DNA is TGTGCCACCAGCAGAAACAGAGGGATGAACACTGAAGCTTTCTTT. This encodes CATSRNRGMNTEAFF.

The chain is built from TRBV19 and TRBJ2-5, with 8 bases that match TRBD1. J was trimmed by 4 bases and V by 9 bases; bases with no gene match: 7. Germline CDR1 and CDR2: LNHDA and SQIVND (reference sequence). The CDR3 is 13 amino acids. The CDR3 region has the DNA TGTGCCAGCACCAAAGACAGGGGAGAGACCCAGTACTTC. Protein sequence: CASTKDRGETQYF.

The chain carries TRBV25-1 and TRBJ1-4, with D perhaps matching TRBD1 (5 bases). In germline, CDR1 is MGHDK, CDR2 SYGVNS. This CDR3 is 13 amino acids long. The V and J ends lost 8 bases and 10 bases respectively, with 17 bases between them. This CDR3 is CASRYGGARKLFF. In nucleotides, the CDR3 is TGTGCCAGCCGATACGGGGGAGCCCGAAAACTGTTTTTT. The full variable domain, with the rest looked up from reference TRBV25-1 and TRBJ1-4, is EADIYQTPRYLVIGTGKKITLECSQTMGHDKMYWYQQDPGMELHLIHYSYGVNSTEKGDLSSESTVSRIRTEHFPLTLESARPSHTSQYLCASRYGGARKLFFGSGTQLSVL.

The J gene is TRBJ2-1, the V gene TRBV11-1, with TRBD2 matching over 9 bases. Per germline, CDR1 SGHAT and CDR2 FQDESV (reference sequence). The CDR3 loop spans 16 amino acids. J lost 4 bases, V lost 7 bases, and 11 bases had no gene match. The CDR3 DNA reads as TGTGCCAGCACCCTTGGTCGGCGGGGGGGATACAATGAGCAGTTCTTC. This encodes CASTLGRRGGYNEQFF.

The J gene is TRBJ2-1, the V gene TRBV19; unclear D gene. The CDR3 runs 15 residues. Germline V gene sequence: CDR1 LNHDA, CDR2 SQIVND (reference sequence). The V gene lost 3 bases and the J gene lost 0 bases, with 9 bases spanning the gap. The CDR3 region has the DNA TGTGCCAGTAGTATTCTGACATCCTCCTACAATGAGCAGTTCTTC. This translates into CASSILTSSYNEQFF.

This clone was counted a few times. The J gene is TRBJ2-1, the V gene TRBV7-3, with 8 positions matching TRBD1. The CDR3 consists of 19 residues. After removal of 2 bases from V and 1 base from J, the junction contained 13 bases not matched to a gene. Germline loops: CDR1 SGHTA, CDR2 FQGTGA. The CDR3 DNA follows: TGTGCCAGCAGCTTAGGTGGTACAGGGGGAATCACTTCCTACAATGAGCAGTTCTTC. Translation gives CASSLGGTGGITSYNEQFF.

This clone was seen only a few times. Mismatch with germline at one junction end may stem from a read error. The chain combines TRBV5-1 with TRBJ2-5, with TRBD1 matching 9 bases. CDR1 and CDR2 (germline): SGHRS, YFSETQ. The CDR3 covers 15 residues. The CDR3 reads CASSLAGQGGETQYF. As DNA, the CDR3 is TGCGCCAGCAGTTTGGCGGGACAGGGAGGAGAGACCCAGTACTTC.

The V and J genes are TRBV7-2 and TRBJ2-7; weak D call: TRBD1 (7 bases). With 4 bases removed from V and 2 bases from J, the gap between germline ends came to 21 bases. CDR1 is SGHTA and CDR2 is FQGNSA in the germline V gene. CDR3 length: 17 residues. CDR3 DNA sequence: TGTGCCAGCAGCTCCCAAGGGCAGGGGGGAACAACCTACGAGCAGTACTTC. Protein: CASSSQGQGGTTYEQYF.

The CDR3 nucleotides read TGTGCCAGTAGTATCACCCAGGGGGCATGGAGTCAGCCCCAGCATTTT. Its translation: CASSITQGAWSQPQHF. V and J are TRBV19 and TRBJ1-5; 8 bases agree with TRBD1. With V trimmed by 3 bases and J by 6 bases, 10 bases remained unmatched. The CDR3 sequence is 16 residues long. CDR1 LNHDA and CDR2 SQIVND come from the germline V gene (reference sequence).

The chain employs TRBV30 and TRBJ1-2; 8 bases fit TRBD1. With 5 bases clipped from V and 6 bases from J, the junction kept 5 bases outside the gene matches. CDR3 length: 12 residues. Germline V gives CDR1 GTSNPN, CDR2 SVGIG (reference sequence). Here the CDR3 DNA reads TGTGCCTGGTACAGGGGGTTTCATGGCTACACCTTC. This encodes CAWYRGFHGYTF.

The rearrangement uses TRBV11-3 and TRBJ2-7, with unresolved D. Germline V CDR1 and CDR2: SGHNT, YENEEA. The germline V and J ends were trimmed by 5 bases and 9 bases, with 20 bases remaining between them. This CDR3 is 14 amino acids long. The CDR3 region has the DNA TGTGCCAGCAGCCCCGTGGCGGTTCTTCGAGGGCAGTACTTC. It is translated as CASSPVAVLRGQYF.

With regard to this clone: Other DNA sequences in this specimen translate into the identical CDR3. V usage is TRBV4-1 and J usage is TRBJ2-4; possible D gene TRBD1, 6 bases. The CDR3 contains 17 residues. Germline V lookup: CDR1 MGHRA, CDR2 YSYEKL. Trimming stripped 2 bases from V and 4 bases from J, with 18 bases between. CDR3 nucleotide sequence: TGCGCCAGCAGCCAATTACCCGGGGCAGGGGTTAAAAACATTCAGTACTTC. Amino acid sequence: CASSQLPGAGVKNIQYF.

The sample holds one count of this clone. An end of the junction does not agree with germline; a read error may underlie this. At the DNA level, this CDR3 is encoded by other sequences in the same sample as well. The chain employs TRBV9 and TRBJ1-5; possibly TRBD1 for D (6 bases). This CDR3 spans 15 amino acids. From germline, CDR1 is SGDLS and CDR2 YYNGEE. The CDR3 DNA is TGTGCCAGCAGCGCAGGGACATTCAGCAATCAGCCCCAGCACTTT. Amino acids: CASSAGTFSNQPQHF.

The rearrangement uses TRBV5-1 and TRBJ2-3; TRBD2 aligns across 12 bases. The V and J ends lost 4 bases and 4 bases, in that order; junction bases with no gene match: 7. The CDR3 contains 16 residues. The V gene's germline CDR1 is SGHRS and CDR2 YFSETQ. DNA for the CDR3: TGCGCCAGCAGCAGTCTAGCGGGGGGGCCTGCAGATACGCAGTATTTT. Translation gives CASSSLAGGPADTQYF.

The gene calls are TRBV9 and TRBJ2-2, with D possibly matching TRBD2 (6 bases). Deletions cut 4 bases from V and 1 base from J, with 14 bases between. The germline V gene encodes CDR1 SGDLS and CDR2 YYNGEE. The CDR3 is 16 residues long. As DNA, the CDR3 is TGTGCCAGCAGCCCCAGACTAGAGTGGAACACCGGGGAGCTGTTTTTT. Translating gives CASSPRLEWNTGELFF.